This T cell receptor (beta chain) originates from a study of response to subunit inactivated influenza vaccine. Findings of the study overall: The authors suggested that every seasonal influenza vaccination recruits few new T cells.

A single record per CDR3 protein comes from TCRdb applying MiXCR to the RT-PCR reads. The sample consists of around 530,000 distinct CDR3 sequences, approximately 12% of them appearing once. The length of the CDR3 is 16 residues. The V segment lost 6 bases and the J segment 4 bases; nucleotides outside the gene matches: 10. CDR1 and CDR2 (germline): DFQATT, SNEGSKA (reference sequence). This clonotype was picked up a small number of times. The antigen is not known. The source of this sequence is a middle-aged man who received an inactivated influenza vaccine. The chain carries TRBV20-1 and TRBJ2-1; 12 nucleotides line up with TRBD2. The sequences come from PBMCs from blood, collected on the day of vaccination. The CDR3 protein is CSAKYPGLAGYNEQFF. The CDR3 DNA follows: TGCAGTGCGAAATACCCGGGACTAGCGGGTTACAATGAGCAGTTCTTC.